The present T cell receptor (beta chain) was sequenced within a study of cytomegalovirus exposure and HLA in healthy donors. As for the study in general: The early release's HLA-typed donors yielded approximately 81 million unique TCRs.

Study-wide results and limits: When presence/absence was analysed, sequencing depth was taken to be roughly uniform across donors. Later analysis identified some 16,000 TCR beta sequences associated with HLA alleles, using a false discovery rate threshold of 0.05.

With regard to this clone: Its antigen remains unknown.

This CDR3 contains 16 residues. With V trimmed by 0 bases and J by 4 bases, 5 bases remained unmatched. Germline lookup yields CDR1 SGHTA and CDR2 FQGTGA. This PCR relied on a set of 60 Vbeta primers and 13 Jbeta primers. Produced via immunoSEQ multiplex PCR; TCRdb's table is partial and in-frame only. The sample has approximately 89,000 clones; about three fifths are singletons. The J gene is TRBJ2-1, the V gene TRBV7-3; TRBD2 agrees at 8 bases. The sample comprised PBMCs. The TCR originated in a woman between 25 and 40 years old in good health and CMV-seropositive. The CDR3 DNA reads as TGTGCCAGCAGCTTAACGCGCGGGGGGAGGTACAATGAGCAGTTCTTC. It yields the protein CASSLTRGGRYNEQFF.